Shown below are 23 T cell receptor beta chains from a single sample sequenced in a study of human T cells and chemical hapten exposure. Described time point: pre-sensitization, week 0. Treatment described: therapeutic diphenylcyclopropenone sensitization with weekly scalp DPC. TCRdb called the RACE reads again in MiXCR, with one record for every CDR3 protein. The data hold some 300,000 distinct CDR3 sequences, with around 5% observed a single time. The material was whole blood, obtained in connection with sensitization to the hapten diphenylcyclopropenone (DPC). The receptors stem from a woman aged 18-29 years with alopecia areata. Some clones in this sample may be carry-over from other donors' samples.

This rearrangement joins TRBV7-2 to TRBJ1-5; D remains ambiguous. The CDR3 spans 12 residues. V lost 3 bases and J lost 3, with 3 bases in between. Looked up from germline, CDR1 is SGHTA and CDR2 is FQGNSA. The DNA for the CDR3 is TGTGCCAGCAGCTTCACCAATCAGCCCCAGCATTTT. Amino acids: CASSFTNQPQHF. Full variable domain (rest looked up from reference TRBV7-2 and TRBJ1-5): GAGVSQSPSNKVTEKGKDVELRCDPISGHTALYWYRQSLGQGLEFLIYFQGNSAPDKSGLPSDRFSAERTGGSVSTLTIQRTQQEDSAVYLCASSFTNQPQHFGDGTRLSIL.

There are many counts of this clonotype. The V call is TRBV7-9, the J call TRBJ2-3; tentatively, D is TRBD1 (5 bases). Looked up from germline, CDR1 is SEHNR and CDR2 is FQNEAQ (reference sequence). The CDR3 loop spans 16 amino acids. Trimming removed 1 base from V and 0 bases from J, with 11 bases in between. CDR3 sequence (DNA): TGTGCCAGCAGCTTAGTACCCCAGGGCAGCACAGATACGCAGTATTTT. Translation: CASSLVPQGSTDTQYF. Full variable domain (rest looked up from reference TRBV7-9 and TRBJ2-3): DTGVSQNPRHKITKRGQNVTFRCDPISEHNRLYWYRQTLGQGPEFLTYFQNEAQLEKSRLLSDRFSAERPKGSFSTLEIQRTEQGDSAMYLCASSLVPQGSTDTQYFGPGTRLTVL.

This clonotype has ten or more counts. The V and J genes are TRBV2 and TRBJ1-1, with 11 bases that match TRBD1. V was clipped by 7 bases and J by 5 bases; unmatched bases: 6. Per the germline V gene, CDR1 is SNHLY and CDR2 is FYNNEI. CDR3 size: 14 residues. The CDR3 DNA is TGTGCCAGCATCGGGACAGGGGGAAATACTGAAGCTTTCTTT. It is translated as CASIGTGGNTEAFF. The full variable domain, completed using reference TRBV2 and TRBJ1-1, is EPEVTQTPSHQVTQMGQEVILRCVPISNHLYFYWYRQILGQKVEFLVSFYNNEISEKSEIFDDQFSVERPDGSNFTLKIRSTKLEDSAMYFCASIGTGGNTEAFFGQGTRLTVV.

This chain links TRBV20-1 with TRBJ2-3; D gene ambiguous. Germline CDR1 DFQATT, CDR2 SNEGSKA (reference sequence). CDR3 length equals 16 residues. V lost 3 bases and J lost 7, with 23 bases in between. CDR3 sequence: CSASPTIHYLFHTQYF. The CDR3 bases are TGCAGTGCTAGTCCTACCATACACTACCTCTTTCATACGCAGTATTTT.

The V gene is TRBV12-3 or TRBV12-4, the J gene TRBJ1-2; weak D call: TRBD1 (6 bases). The CDR3 extends over 14 amino acids. V was shortened by 3 bases and J by 5 bases, with 13 bases between the two germline ends. The CDR3 DNA sequence: TGTGCCAGCAGTTTGTTCGGGGGGCTTTATGGCTACACCTTC. It yields the protein CASSLFGGLYGYTF.

This clonotype was counted only a few times. V and J are TRBV12-3 or TRBV12-4 and TRBJ2-6; D possibly corresponds to TRBD2 (5 bases). The CDR3 runs 15 residues. V was shortened by 7 bases and J by 6 bases, with 16 bases between the two germline ends. The CDR3 protein is CASTSSGEMANVLTF. Here the CDR3 DNA reads TGTGCCAGCACCTCCTCCGGGGAAATGGCCAACGTCCTGACTTTC.

This clonotype was seen a few times. CDR3: CASSLSSGQGDDYGYTF. DNA of the CDR3: TGTGCCAGCAGTTTATCGTCCGGACAGGGGGACGACTATGGCTACACCTTC. V is TRBV27 and J is TRBJ1-2; TRBD1 agrees at 10 bases. Per the germline V gene, CDR1 is MNHEY and CDR2 is SMNVEV (reference sequence). The CDR3 totals 17 residues. The J segment lost 3 bases and the V segment lost 0 bases, leaving 7 bases of the junction unmatched.

This clonotype was counted many times. The rearrangement joins TRBV29-1 to TRBJ2-5, with D possibly being TRBD1 or TRBD2 (5 bases each). This CDR3 has 12 residues. Germline-derived CDR1 and CDR2 are SQVTM and ANQGSEA. Trimming took 6 bases from V and 2 from J, leaving 10 bases between them. CDR3 nucleotide sequence: TGCAGCGTGGGGGTAGTTCAAGAGACCCAGTACTTC. This encodes CSVGVVQETQYF.

This clonotype was recorded many times. The chain employs TRBV10-3 and TRBJ2-7; maybe TRBD1 (6 bases). CDR1 and CDR2 from the germline V gene are ENHRY and SYGVKD. The germline V and J ends were trimmed by 1 base and 2 bases, with 9 bases remaining between them. The CDR3 totals 14 residues. The CDR3 reads CAISELGATYEQYF. The CDR3 DNA follows: TGTGCCATCAGTGAGTTGGGGGCGACCTACGAGCAGTACTTC.

This clonotype was found a few times. The rearrangement joins TRBV12-3 or TRBV12-4 to TRBJ1-2, with D possibly TRBD1 on 6 matching bases. CDR3 length: 14 residues. Trimming removed 3 bases at V and 4 bases at J, with 12 bases between. The CDR3 loop reads CASSFSQGSYGYTF. CDR3 in DNA: TGTGCCAGCAGTTTTTCCCAGGGGAGCTATGGCTACACCTTC.

The V and J genes are TRBV6-2 or TRBV6-3 and TRBJ2-3; TRBD2 agrees at 7 bases. Germline assignment: CDR1 MNHEY and CDR2 SVGEGT. The CDR3 spans 15 residues. V was pared by 2 bases and J by 4 bases, with 6 bases of the junction left unmatched. The CDR3 spells CASSYGTTYADTQYF. Written as DNA, the CDR3 is TGTGCCAGCAGTTACGGGACTACGTATGCAGATACGCAGTATTTT.

This clonotype came up many times. The CDR3 reads CASSPFPGQGSKSSGNTIYF. The CDR3 bases are TGTGCCAGCTCGCCGTTTCCGGGACAGGGATCTAAAAGCTCTGGAAACACCATATATTTT. The chain employs TRBV18 and TRBJ1-3; 9 nucleotides agree with TRBD1. CDR3 length equals 20 residues. The germline CDR1 and CDR2 sequences are KGHSH and LQKENI. With V trimmed by 6 bases and J by 0 bases, 18 bases remained unmatched.

The table lists this clonotype with many counts. The chain joins TRBV7-9 to TRBJ2-2, with TRBD2 matching 9 bases. V dropped 4 bases and J dropped 2; count of bases not matched to a gene: 8. This CDR3 spans 17 amino acids. The germline V gene has CDR1 SEHNR and CDR2 FQNEAQ (reference sequence). The CDR3 sequence: CASSSRSGGTNTGELFF. DNA of the CDR3: TGTGCCAGCAGCTCCCGGAGCGGGGGGACCAACACCGGGGAGCTGTTTTTT. Full variable domain (remainder filled in from reference TRBV7-9 and TRBJ2-2): DTGVSQNPRHKITKRGQNVTFRCDPISEHNRLYWYRQTLGQGPEFLTYFQNEAQLEKSRLLSDRFSAERPKGSFSTLEIQRTEQGDSAMYLCASSSRSGGTNTGELFFGEGSRLTVL.

This clonotype occurred many times. The chain has TRBV19 and TRBJ2-5; 7 bases line up with TRBD2. Germline CDR1 reads LNHDA; CDR2 reads SQIVND (reference sequence). V lost 10 bases and J lost 1; bases outside the gene matches: 6. This CDR3 has 13 residues. The CDR3 reads CATGLAAQETQYF. CDR3 coding DNA: TGTGCCACCGGTCTAGCGGCCCAAGAGACCCAGTACTTC.

This clonotype appeared many times. The chain joins TRBV25-1 to TRBJ2-3; D gene unclear. This CDR3 contains 14 residues. Germline V gives CDR1 MGHDK, CDR2 SYGVNS. V lost 2 bases, J lost 2 bases, and 8 bases lay in between. The CDR3 is CASSEEGFTDTQYF. The CDR3 DNA sequence: TGTGCCAGCAGTGAAGAAGGATTCACAGATACGCAGTATTTT.

J is TRBJ2-5 and V is TRBV7-2; 7 bases fit TRBD1. V was clipped by 5 bases and J by 5 bases; unmatched bases: 8. Germline CDR1 is SGHTA and CDR2 is FQGNSA. The CDR3 contains 14 residues. Written as DNA, the CDR3 is TGTGCCAGCAGCCGGATAGGGGGCGCGGAGACCCAGTACTTC. It yields the protein CASSRIGGAETQYF.

The chain uses TRBV7-9 and TRBJ2-1, with 7 bases aligning to TRBD1. Germline CDR1 reads SEHNR; CDR2 reads FQNEAQ (reference sequence). The trim removed 4 bases at V and 8 bases at J, leaving 11 bases unmatched. This CDR3 has 15 residues. The CDR3 sequence is CASSSLDRSVDEQFF. Written as DNA, the CDR3 is TGTGCCAGCAGCTCCCTGGACAGGTCGGTGGATGAGCAGTTCTTC.

This clonotype was recorded at least ten times. This chain joins TRBV20-1 and TRBJ1-1; D not resolved. The germline V gene encodes CDR1 DFQATT and CDR2 SNEGSKA (reference sequence). V was pared by 0 bases and J by 4 bases, with 18 bases between. The CDR3 runs to 16 residues. The CDR3 bases are TGCAGTGCTAGAGATAGCGCCAGATCAACATCCACTGAAGCTTTCTTT. Its protein product is CSARDSARSTSTEAFF.

This clonotype was picked up many times. The chain uses TRBV6-6 and TRBJ2-1, with 11 bases identical to TRBD2. The CDR3 has 15 residues. J gave up 8 bases and V 2 bases, and 5 bases lay outside the gene matches. Germline CDR1 is MNHNY and CDR2 is SVGAGI (reference sequence). The CDR3 protein is CASSYVSGGAHEQFF. The CDR3 nucleotides read TGTGCCAGCAGTTACGTTAGCGGGGGGGCCCATGAGCAGTTCTTC.

This clonotype appeared a few times. V usage is TRBV14 and J usage is TRBJ2-1; 11 bases are shared with TRBD2. The V and J ends lost 4 bases and 8 bases, in that order; junction bases with no gene match: 7. Per the germline V gene, CDR1 is SGHDN and CDR2 is FVKESK. The CDR3 is 15 residues long. CDR3 residues: CASSRTTSGVDEQFF. The CDR3 nucleotides are TGTGCCAGCAGCCGCACGACTAGCGGGGTAGATGAGCAGTTCTTC.

The sample holds a few counts of this clonotype. J is TRBJ2-3 and V is TRBV18; 13 positions agree with TRBD2. The V gene's germline CDR1 is KGHSH and CDR2 LQKENI. This CDR3 contains 17 residues. Trimming cost V 0 bases and J 0 bases; bases outside gene matches: 0. CDR3 in DNA: TGTGCCAGCTCACCACCGGGACTAGCGGGAAGCACAGATACGCAGTATTTT. Residues: CASSPPGLAGSTDTQYF.

The V call is TRBV2, the J call TRBJ2-7, with D hard to call. The CDR3 covers 14 residues. Trimming took off 3 bases at V and 0 bases at J, with 9 bases between the two ends. The germline gives CDR1 SNHLY, CDR2 FYNNEI. CDR3 nucleotides: TGTGCCAGCAGTGAGGTCATTTACTCCTACGAGCAGTACTTC. This encodes CASSEVIYSYEQYF.

This clonotype was counted between two and nine times. The rearrangement links TRBV4-2 to TRBJ1-2, with D possibly TRBD1 on 5 matching bases. With 0 bases removed from V and 8 bases from J, the gap between germline ends came to 13 bases. This CDR3 has 14 residues. Germline-derived CDR1 and CDR2 are LGHNA and YNFKEQ. CDR3 bases: TGTGCCAGCAGCCAAGAGCCTACAGGAGGAGGCTACACCTTC. It translates to CASSQEPTGGGYTF.